The present TCR beta chain was sequenced within a study of blood T cell repertoires in COVID-19. Background on the study: Acute and convalescent COVID-19 specimens originated in the United States, Italy and Spain. T cells, B-cell-depleted T cells, or PBMCs provided the cDNA or gDNA that served as material.

V gave up 4 bases and J gave up 4 bases; unmatched junction bases: 9. There are 16 residues in the CDR3. Germline CDR1 and CDR2: SGHDT and YYEEEE. Original data processing: Using reference gene primer amplification, nucleated cell counts were estimated. Produced via immunoSEQ multiplex PCR; TCRdb's table is partial and in-frame only. The V and J calls and clone size are taken from that table; D and trimming were inferred from the DNA. Counted here are 150,000 to 200,000 clones, around 87% occurring once; the ten biggest clones make up over 3.5%. This TCR derives from a man aged 18 to 29 with active or convalescent COVID-19. This chain uses TRBV5-6 with TRBJ2-2; TRBD1 matches at 8 bases. Source material: peripheral blood. The CDR3 spells CASSIYRGVGTGELFF. As DNA, the CDR3 is TGTGCCAGCAGCATTTACAGGGGGGTCGGCACCGGGGAGCTGTTTTTT.